Each of the 30 T cell receptor beta chains below was sequenced from the same sample in a study of blood T cell repertoires in COVID-19. The repertoire was sequenced with immunoSEQ multiplex PCR; TCRdb's copy has only in-frame clones and lacks some. This sample has about 150,000 clones, with roughly 80% found just once. The sample was peripheral blood. The source of these receptors is a woman over 75 with acute or convalescent COVID-19.

The genes are TRBV4-1 and TRBJ1-6; D perhaps matches TRBD1 (5 bases). Germline V gives CDR1 MGHRA, CDR2 YSYEKL. V lost 0 bases to trimming and J lost 7 bases, with 7 bases between them. The CDR3 spans 14 residues. The CDR3 region is CASSQEGGNSPLHF. The CDR3 region has the DNA TGCGCCAGCAGCCAAGAGGGGGGGAATTCACCCCTCCACTTT.

This clone appeared a single time. The chain combines TRBV4-1 with TRBJ2-7; D is perhaps TRBD2 (5 bases). The CDR3 has 14 residues. In germline, CDR1 is MGHRA, CDR2 YSYEKL. V lost 1 base to trimming and J lost 5 bases, with 12 bases between them. The CDR3 spells CASSQGPGTNEQYF. In nucleotides, the CDR3 is TGCGCCAGCAGCCAAGGTCCGGGAACAAACGAGCAGTACTTC.

The V gene is TRBV5-1, the J gene TRBJ1-2, with no clear D. From germline, CDR1 is SGHRS and CDR2 YFSETQ. This CDR3 contains 15 residues. The V gene lost 0 bases and the J gene lost 6 bases, with 15 bases spanning the gap. CDR3 DNA: TGCGCCAGCAGCTTGGGGGTGAGACCCGGGGATGGCTACACCTTC. This sequence encodes CASSLGVRPGDGYTF.

CDR3 sequence (DNA): TGCGCCAGCAGCCGATCTAGCGGGGGGGCCAACACCGGGGAGCTGTTTTTT. Amino acids: CASSRSSGGANTGELFF. V usage is TRBV4-3 and J usage is TRBJ2-2; the match to TRBD2 covers 12 bases. CDR1 and CDR2 from the germline V gene are LGHNA and YSLEER. V was clipped by 4 bases and J by 2 bases; unmatched bases: 5. The CDR3 loop spans 17 amino acids.

V is TRBV4-1 and J is TRBJ2-7; the D gene is possibly TRBD2 (6 bases). CDR3 length equals 16 residues. The V and J ends lost 1 base and 5 bases respectively, with 18 bases between them. Germline assignment: CDR1 MGHRA and CDR2 YSYEKL. The CDR3 region has the DNA TGCGCCAGCAGCCAAGTGCTAGGGAGGAGGGGTCACGAGCAGTACTTC. Translated, it gives CASSQVLGRRGHEQYF.

This chain joins TRBV4-1 and TRBJ1-5, with 12 bases matching TRBD1. The J segment lost 7 bases and the V segment lost 4 bases, leaving 5 bases of the junction unmatched. The CDR3 extends over 15 amino acids. Germline-derived CDR1 and CDR2 are MGHRA and YSYEKL. The DNA of the CDR3 is TGCGCCAGCAGCCGAGGGACAGGGGGCTGGCAGCCCCAGCATTTT. Amino acid sequence: CASSRGTGGWQPQHF.

V and J are TRBV6-2 or TRBV6-3 and TRBJ2-5; 10 bases align to TRBD2. In germline, CDR1 is MNHEY, CDR2 SVGEGT. V was pared by 5 bases and J by 5 bases, with 8 bases of the junction left unmatched. The CDR3 is made up of 15 amino acids. CDR3 in amino acids: CASSPSGLASETQYF. Here the CDR3 DNA reads TGTGCCAGCAGTCCGTCGGGACTAGCGTCGGAGACCCAGTACTTC.

V is TRBV5-1 and J is TRBJ2-5, with D possibly TRBD1 on 5 matching bases. Germline V lookup: CDR1 SGHRS, CDR2 YFSETQ. With 4 bases removed from V and 0 bases from J, the gap between germline ends came to 13 bases. The CDR3 totals 15 residues. The CDR3 DNA reads as TGCGCCAGCAGCGCTGGACACGGCTACCAAGAGACCCAGTACTTC. Translation gives CASSAGHGYQETQYF.

This chain connects TRBV3-1 (or the pseudogene TRBV3-2) to TRBJ1-2; no definite D call. CDR3 size: 12 residues. Trimming cost V 4 bases and J 7 bases, with 10 bases left between them. Germline lookup yields CDR1 LGHDT and CDR2 YNNKEL (reference sequence). DNA for the CDR3: TGTGCCAGCAGCCTGGCGGGGATTGGCTACACCTTC. Translated: CASSLAGIGYTF.

This sequence joins TRBV6-6 and TRBJ1-2; D is ambiguous. Germline V lookup: CDR1 MNHNY, CDR2 SVGAGI (reference sequence). The CDR3 is made up of 13 amino acids. Between the trimmed V and J ends, which lost 2 bases and 1 base, there was a span of 5 bases. The DNA for the CDR3 is TGTGCCAGCAGTTACGAGGTTAACTATGGCTACACCTTC. It codes for CASSYEVNYGYTF.

The rearrangement links TRBV18 to TRBJ1-4, with 9 nucleotides matching TRBD1. The germline CDR1 and CDR2 sequences are KGHSH and LQKENI. The CDR3 runs 14 residues. The junction had 0 bases not matched to a gene; V was cut back by 3 bases and J by 4 bases. As DNA, the CDR3 is TGTGCCAGCTCACCGGGACAGGGTAATGAAAAACTGTTTTTT. Its protein is CASSPGQGNEKLFF.

This rearrangement joins TRBV3-1 (or the pseudogene TRBV3-2) to TRBJ1-1; 11 bases agree with TRBD1. There are 14 residues in the CDR3. The ends lost 5 bases at V and 1 base at J; junction bases unmatched: 0. Germline-derived CDR1 and CDR2 are LGHDT and YNNKEL (reference sequence). Here the CDR3 DNA reads TGTGCCAGCAGCGGACAGGGGGCGAACACTGAAGCTTTCTTT. Protein sequence: CASSGQGANTEAFF.

The V and J genes are TRBV5-1 and TRBJ1-3; D might be TRBD1 (5 bases). The CDR3 is made up of 13 amino acids. Germline V gives CDR1 SGHRS, CDR2 YFSETQ. Trimming pared 0 bases from V and 5 bases from J, leaving 6 bases between. This CDR3 reads CASSLAGRNTIYF. DNA for the CDR3: TGCGCCAGCAGCTTGGCAGGGAGAAACACCATATATTTT.

V is TRBV7-2 and J is TRBJ2-5; 11 bases align to TRBD2. The J segment lost 1 base and the V segment lost 5 bases, leaving 9 bases of the junction unmatched. Looked up from germline, CDR1 is SGHTA and CDR2 is FQGNSA. CDR3 length equals 17 residues. In DNA form, the CDR3 reads TGTGCCAGCAGCCGCCAACCGGGACTAGCGGCCCAAGAGACCCAGTACTTC. Its protein product is CASSRQPGLAAQETQYF.

The CDR3 region has the DNA TGTGCCAGCAGCCAGGCACCTACAAGGGGGCCCCAGCATTTT. The encoded protein is CASSQAPTRGPQHF. The genes are TRBV4-2 and TRBJ1-5; possibly TRBD1 for D (5 bases). The CDR3 contains 14 residues. V was shortened by 3 bases and J by 9 bases, with 15 bases between the two germline ends. Germline V gene data show CDR1 as LGHNA and CDR2 as YNFKEQ.

The V and J genes are TRBV11-2 and TRBJ2-1; 7 bases line up with TRBD2. Trimming took 6 bases from V and 4 from J; bases not matched to a gene: 6. This CDR3 comprises 14 residues. Germline CDR1 is SGHAT and CDR2 is FQNNGV. Here the CDR3 reads CASRSSGEYNEQFF. DNA for the CDR3: TGTGCCAGCAGATCGAGCGGGGAGTACAATGAGCAGTTCTTC.

V usage is TRBV30 and J usage is TRBJ2-7, with a tentative D call TRBD2 (5 bases). The germline CDR1 and CDR2 sequences are GTSNPN and SVGIG (reference sequence). This CDR3 contains 16 residues. V was clipped by 7 bases and J by 2 bases, with 24 bases between them. CDR3 in DNA: TGTGCCTTCACCGAGATCGGGAAACAAGGGACCTACGAGCAGTACTTC. Its protein is CAFTEIGKQGTYEQYF.

This clone has just a few counts. The chain recombines TRBV2 with TRBJ1-5, with a tentative D call TRBD1 (6 bases). The CDR3 is 13 amino acids. Germline values: CDR1 SNHLY, CDR2 FYNNEI. V dropped 7 bases and J dropped 6 bases, with 13 bases sitting between them. The CDR3 loop is CASTSGEGQPQHF. CDR3 DNA sequence: TGTGCCAGCACGTCAGGGGAGGGTCAGCCCCAGCATTTT.

The gene calls are TRBV4-3 and TRBJ2-2; 10 positions agree with TRBD2. Trimming cost V 4 bases and J 6 bases; bases outside gene matches: 2. The CDR3 runs 14 residues. Germline CDR1 LGHNA, CDR2 YSLEER. The CDR3 DNA reads TGCGCCAGCAGCCCCCTAGCGGGAGCCGGGGAGCTGTTTTTT. Translating it yields CASSPLAGAGELFF.

The chain links TRBV7-2 to TRBJ2-5, with 8 bases aligning to TRBD2. Germline V CDR1 and CDR2: SGHTA, FQGNSA. With V trimmed by 4 bases and J by 7 bases, 11 bases remained unmatched. The CDR3 covers 15 residues. The CDR3 DNA follows: TGTGCCAGCAGCTCGGGACTAGGAGGCCCTGGGACCCAGTACTTC. It yields the protein CASSSGLGGPGTQYF.

The sample holds a few counts of this clone. The rearrangement uses TRBV2 and TRBJ2-3; TRBD2 might be the D (5 bases). Germline CDR1 reads SNHLY; CDR2 reads FYNNEI. CDR3 size: 15 residues. V lost 2 bases and J lost 3, with 12 bases in between. The CDR3 loop reads CASSERSGWTDTQYF. The CDR3 coding sequence is TGTGCCAGCAGTGAAAGGTCGGGATGGACAGATACGCAGTATTTT.

The gene calls are TRBV19 and TRBJ2-3, with 9 bases identical to TRBD1. The CDR3 spans 13 residues. Germline V gives CDR1 LNHDA, CDR2 SQIVND (reference sequence). J gave up 3 bases and V 9 bases, and 4 bases lay outside the gene matches. CDR3 coding DNA: TGTGCCAGCGGGACAGGGAGGACAGATACGCAGTATTTT. Residues: CASGTGRTDTQYF.

V gene TRBV3-1 (or the pseudogene TRBV3-2) combines with J gene TRBJ2-5; D possibly corresponds to TRBD2 (6 bases). The CDR3 is 12 amino acids. Deletions cut 8 bases from V and 4 bases from J, with 11 bases between. Germline lookup yields CDR1 LGHDT and CDR2 YNNKEL (reference sequence). CDR3 protein: CASRGLGETQYF. In DNA form, the CDR3 reads TGTGCCAGCCGGGGGTTAGGAGAGACCCAGTACTTC.

The rearrangement links TRBV7-3 to TRBJ2-3; 7 bases match TRBD2. V shed 3 bases and J 2 bases; nucleotides not matched to a gene: 5. Germline V gives CDR1 SGHTA, CDR2 FQGTGA. The CDR3 is 15 residues long. The CDR3 is CASSFSGEFTDTQYF. In DNA form, the CDR3 reads TGTGCCAGCAGCTTCAGCGGGGAATTCACAGATACGCAGTATTTT.

The chain recombines TRBV7-8 with TRBJ1-5; D uncertain. With 2 bases removed from V and 4 bases from J, the gap between germline ends came to 9 bases. Germline V gene data show CDR1 as SGHVS and CDR2 as FQNEAQ. There are 14 residues in the CDR3. The CDR3: CASSLISGNQPQHF. DNA of the CDR3: TGTGCCAGCAGCTTAATATCGGGGAATCAGCCCCAGCATTTT.

This clone was seen just once. This CDR3 is CASSQGTGTNTGELFF. In DNA, the CDR3 is TGCGCCAGCAGCCAAGGGACTGGGACGAACACCGGGGAGCTGTTTTTT. J is TRBJ2-2 and V is TRBV4-1; D may be TRBD2 (5 bases). Looked up from germline, CDR1 is MGHRA and CDR2 is YSYEKL. The V gene lost 1 base and the J gene lost 0 bases, with 9 bases spanning the gap. The CDR3 has 16 amino acids.

This chain uses TRBV11-2 with TRBJ2-7; 8 nucleotides agree with TRBD1. The CDR3 contains 16 residues. The V gene's germline CDR1 is SGHAT and CDR2 FQNNGV. V lost 1 base and J lost 5; bases outside the gene matches: 10. CDR3 nucleotides: TGTGCCAGCAGCTTAGGCCCGGTGACAGGGGACCACGAGCAGTACTTC. Translated: CASSLGPVTGDHEQYF.

The chain has TRBV10-3 and TRBJ2-6, with a weak D call TRBD1 (6 bases). Germline V gene data show CDR1 as ENHRY and CDR2 as SYGVKD. V shed 2 bases and J shed 0 bases, with 11 bases lying between them. This CDR3 region has 17 residues. For the CDR3, the DNA is TGTGCCATCAGTGAGGTGGGACAACTCTCTGGGGCCAACGTCCTGACTTTC. Its translation: CAISEVGQLSGANVLTF.

This clone appeared once. The chain combines TRBV4-2 with TRBJ1-2, with 9 bases lining up with TRBD1. This CDR3 has 15 amino acids. V was clipped by 0 bases and J by 8 bases; unmatched bases: 7. Germline lookup yields CDR1 LGHNA and CDR2 YNFKEQ. CDR3 residues: CASSQDLQGARGYTF. The DNA of the CDR3 is TGTGCCAGCAGCCAAGATCTACAGGGGGCGCGCGGCTACACCTTC.

In its sample, this clone was seen once. The V call is TRBV2, the J call TRBJ1-5; D not resolved. Trimming took 1 base from V and 7 from J, leaving 14 bases between them. The CDR3 runs 15 residues. Per germline, CDR1 SNHLY and CDR2 FYNNEI. CDR3 residues: CASSEDRGVRQPQHF. CDR3 bases: TGTGCCAGCAGTGAAGACCGGGGAGTTAGGCAGCCCCAGCATTTT.